These 24 T cell receptor beta chains were sequenced from one sample in a study of OX40 agonist ivuxolimab in advanced cancers. TCRdb keeps only in-frame clones here, not all; method: immunoSEQ multiplex PCR. The sample shows roughly 67,000 clones, almost 90% of them seen only once. The specimen was CD4+ or CD8+ T cells sorted from blood, collected in a trial of the OX40 agonist ivuxolimab. These receptors originate from an adult with an advanced solid tumor such as melanoma, head and neck, liver or kidney cancer.

The chain couples TRBV7-9 to TRBJ2-1, with D uncertain. V lost 5 bases to trimming and J lost 3 bases, with 11 bases between them. Germline-derived CDR1 and CDR2 are SEHNR and FQNEAQ (reference sequence). The CDR3 totals 14 residues. For the CDR3, the DNA is TGTGCCAGCAGCGGTTCCCCCCTCTACAATGAGCAGTTCTTC. Residues: CASSGSPLYNEQFF.

The chain has TRBV11-2 and TRBJ2-3; 7 nucleotides align to TRBD2. Losses at the gene ends were 5 bases for V and 1 base for J; bases not matched to a gene: 6. The CDR3 runs 15 residues. CDR1 and CDR2 (germline): SGHAT, FQNNGV. In nucleotides, the CDR3 is TGTGCCAGCAGCCACAGCGCGGGAGGCACAGATACGCAGTATTTT. Residues: CASSHSAGGTDTQYF.

The chain links TRBV5-1 to TRBJ1-2; 10 bases match TRBD1. Per the germline V gene, CDR1 is SGHRS and CDR2 is YFSETQ. V lost 2 bases to trimming and J lost 8 bases; unmatched junction nucleotides: 6. The CDR3 has 14 amino acids. The CDR3 sequence: CASSFPDRGAGYTF. As DNA, the CDR3 is TGCGCCAGCAGCTTTCCGGACAGGGGGGCGGGCTACACCTTC.

The rearrangement uses TRBV27 and TRBJ1-3; the D is unclear. The CDR3 totals 13 residues. Trimming took 5 bases from V and 0 from J, leaving 5 bases between them. Per the germline V gene, CDR1 is MNHEY and CDR2 is SMNVEV (reference sequence). CDR3 in DNA: TGTGCCAGCAGTCCGAGCTCTGGAAACACCATATATTTT. This gives the protein CASSPSSGNTIYF.

The gene calls are TRBV5-1 and TRBJ2-7; perhaps TRBD1 as D (6 bases). The CDR3 loop spans 14 amino acids. V lost 5 bases and J lost 0, with 12 bases in between. Germline V gene data show CDR1 as SGHRS and CDR2 as YFSETQ. CDR3 nucleotide sequence: TGCGCCAGCAGTGTCGGGACAACCTCCTACGAGCAGTACTTC. Its protein is CASSVGTTSYEQYF.

The genes are TRBV30 and TRBJ1-4; TRBD1 matches 8 bases. This CDR3 is 17 amino acids long. V shed 0 bases and J 4 bases; nucleotides not matched to a gene: 10. Germline V gene lookup returns CDR1 GTSNPN and CDR2 SVGIG (reference sequence). DNA of the CDR3: TGTGCCTGGAGTGTATGGTCAGGGGGCGCGAGTAATGAAAAACTGTTTTTT. Amino acids: CAWSVWSGGASNEKLFF.

J is TRBJ1-2 and V is TRBV9, with a possible D match to TRBD1 (6 bases). This CDR3 contains 13 residues. Per germline, CDR1 SGDLS and CDR2 YYNGEE. Trimming cost V 6 bases and J 8 bases, with 17 bases left between them. CDR3 loop: CASTRDNSPGYTF. The CDR3 DNA follows: TGTGCCAGCACCAGGGACAATTCGCCAGGCTACACCTTC.

V and J are TRBV19 and TRBJ2-2, with 7 bases fitting TRBD1. The CDR3 sequence is 13 residues long. V trimming: 3 bases; J trimming: 6 bases; junction bases outside the gene matches: 1. CDR1 is LNHDA and CDR2 is SQIVND in the germline V gene (reference sequence). CDR3 bases: TGTGCCAGTAGTATTACAGGGGCCGGGGAGCTGTTTTTT. Its protein product is CASSITGAGELFF.

The gene calls are TRBV7-9 and TRBJ1-1; a possible D gene is TRBD1 (6 bases). Per germline, CDR1 SEHNR and CDR2 FQNEAQ (reference sequence). Trimming removed 5 bases at V and 4 bases at J, with 14 bases between. This CDR3 region has 14 residues. The CDR3 DNA follows: TGTGCCAGCAGCCCGGCAGCAGGGGTCACTGAAGCTTTCTTT. It encodes CASSPAAGVTEAFF.

The chain combines TRBV2 with TRBJ1-3, with D possibly matching TRBD1 (5 bases). Trimming pared 8 bases from V and 4 bases from J, leaving 12 bases between. CDR1 SNHLY and CDR2 FYNNEI come from the germline V gene. The CDR3 length is 13 residues. Here the CDR3 reads CASATGEGNTIYF. The CDR3 coding sequence is TGTGCCAGCGCCACGGGGGAGGGAAACACCATATATTTT.

The chain couples TRBV18 to TRBJ2-1; D ambiguous. CDR1 and CDR2 (germline): KGHSH, LQKENI. Trimming stripped 2 bases from V and 10 bases from J, with 6 bases between. The length of the CDR3 is 11 residues. CDR3 nucleotide sequence: TGTGCCAGCTCACCAGGGATCGAGCAGTTCTTC. Protein: CASSPGIEQFF.

V is TRBV29-1 and J is TRBJ2-5; no definite D call. Trimming cost V 3 bases and J 4 bases, with 15 bases left between them. CDR1 is SQVTM, CDR2 ANQGSEA, per germline. The CDR3 runs 14 residues. This chain's CDR3 is CSVDGSRSVETQYF. CDR3 DNA: TGCAGCGTTGACGGGTCGAGGTCGGTAGAGACCCAGTACTTC.

About this clone itself: The same CDR3 arises from other DNA sequences in this sample as well. The chain employs TRBV7-8 and TRBJ2-7; TRBD1 aligns across 10 bases. CDR3 length: 14 residues. V lost 6 bases to trimming and J lost 3 bases; unmatched junction nucleotides: 5. CDR1 is SGHVS and CDR2 is FQNEAQ in the germline V gene. The CDR3 spells CASSRGQGVYEQYF. In DNA, the CDR3 is TGTGCCAGCAGTAGAGGACAGGGGGTCTACGAGCAGTACTTC.

J is TRBJ1-5 and V is TRBV7-6, with 7 bases identical to TRBD1. Germline V gene data show CDR1 as SGHVS and CDR2 as FNYEAQ. J gave up 11 bases and V 6 bases, and 10 bases lay outside the gene matches. The CDR3 is made up of 13 amino acids. CDR3 sequence reads: CASSQGVVGAQHF. As DNA, the CDR3 is TGTGCCAGCAGTCAGGGGGTCGTTGGCGCCCAGCATTTT.

The CDR3 DNA follows: TGTGCCAGCAGCCCCATGGGGAAAATCTACAATGAGCAGTTCTTC. This translates into CASSPMGKIYNEQFF. The chain uses TRBV6-1 and TRBJ2-1; D gene unclear. The germline V gene has CDR1 MNHNS and CDR2 SASEGT. V lost 6 bases to trimming and J lost 3 bases, with 15 bases between them. The CDR3 has 15 amino acids.

This chain uses TRBV10-3 with TRBJ1-1; the D gene is possibly TRBD1 (6 bases). From germline, CDR1 is ENHRY and CDR2 SYGVKD. The CDR3 is 14 amino acids. V was clipped by 4 bases and J by 2 bases, with 11 bases between them. The CDR3 sequence: CAISARQDNTEAFF. In nucleotides, the CDR3 is TGTGCCATCAGTGCGCGACAGGACAACACTGAAGCTTTCTTT.

This rearrangement joins TRBV2 to TRBJ1-4; maybe TRBD1 (5 bases). Germline V lookup: CDR1 SNHLY, CDR2 FYNNEI. CDR3 size: 14 residues. The V end lost 2 bases, the J end lost 3 bases, and 7 bases lay between the germline ends. The CDR3 bases are TGTGCCAGCAGTGAACAGGGTGCTAATGAAAAACTGTTTTTT. As protein: CASSEQGANEKLFF.

This chain links TRBV7-9 with TRBJ2-1, with 14 bases identical to TRBD2. This CDR3 has 15 residues. Germline V CDR1 and CDR2: SEHNR, FQNEAQ (reference sequence). V dropped 0 bases and J dropped 9; count of bases not matched to a gene: 1. As DNA, the CDR3 is TGTGCCAGCAGCTTAGCGGGACTAGCGGGAGTTGAGCAGTTCTTC. Its protein product is CASSLAGLAGVEQFF.

This chain joins TRBV11-2 and TRBJ2-5, with a weak D call TRBD2 (6 bases). Germline CDR1 and CDR2: SGHAT and FQNNGV. This CDR3 has 17 residues. Deletions cut 5 bases from V and 1 base from J, with 20 bases between. The CDR3 DNA reads as TGTGCCAGCAGCCCGCACTTGGGAGGCCCGCTCCAAGAGACCCAGTACTTC. Its protein is CASSPHLGGPLQETQYF.

The CDR3 here is CASSLGQVTEAFF. CDR3 bases: TGCGCCAGCAGCCTAGGACAGGTTACTGAAGCTTTCTTT. This sequence joins TRBV5-1 and TRBJ1-1; 7 positions match TRBD1. CDR1 is SGHRS, CDR2 YFSETQ, per germline. The junction had 5 bases not matched to a gene; V was cut back by 4 bases and J by 5 bases. This CDR3 comprises 13 residues.

This clone was counted a single time. The chain uses TRBV6-4 and TRBJ2-1; TRBD1 is a possible D gene (5 bases). The CDR3 sequence is 12 residues long. V shed 6 bases and J shed 6 bases, with 9 bases lying between them. Germline CDR1 reads MRHNA; CDR2 reads SNTAGT. CDR3 nucleotide sequence: TGTGCCAGCAGCGGAACAGGCAATGAGCAGTTCTTC. Translation gives CASSGTGNEQFF.

The DNA of the CDR3 is TGCGCCAGCAGGGAAGGGATCTATGGCTACACCTTC. It is translated as CASREGIYGYTF. This rearrangement joins TRBV10-2 to TRBJ1-2; D remains unclear. The CDR3 spans 12 residues. The ends were cut back, 6 bases at V and 4 bases at J, with 9 bases in the middle. The germline gives CDR1 WSHSY, CDR2 SAAADI.

The chain carries TRBV9 and TRBJ2-1, with 12 nucleotides matching TRBD2. The CDR3 is 15 amino acids. Losses at the gene ends were 3 bases for V and 12 bases for J; bases not matched to a gene: 10. Germline CDR1 is SGDLS and CDR2 is YYNGEE. CDR3 sequence (DNA): TGTGCCAGCAGCGGGGGAGGACTAGCGGGGCTTGGGCAGTTCTTC. It yields the protein CASSGGGLAGLGQFF.

The gene calls are TRBV7-8 and TRBJ1-5; D remains unclear. V was shortened by 2 bases and J by 0 bases, with 2 bases between the two germline ends. Germline V gene sequence: CDR1 SGHVS, CDR2 FQNEAQ. CDR3 length equals 13 residues. CDR3 sequence reads: CASSLISNQPQHF. The CDR3 region has the DNA TGTGCCAGCAGCTTAATTAGCAATCAGCCCCAGCATTTT.